These 19 T cell receptor beta chains originate from one sample sequenced in a study of vaccination effects on CD4 cells after COVID-19. Culture proceeded for nine to eleven days, and CD4+ T cells were then isolated. Either the BNT162b2 or mRNA-1273 vaccine was given to participants in two doses. Only in-frame clones appear in the TCRdb table, and some are missing; sequencing was by immunoSEQ multiplex PCR. The data contain about 73,000 clones, 65% to 80% of them singletons. No antigens are known for them. Material: CD4+ T cells from PBMCs cultured without peptide, obtained after COVID-19 vaccination. Every receptor here comes from a human donor who received a COVID-19 vaccine.

A word on this clone: The same CDR3 is also encoded by other DNA sequences in this sample. V is TRBV24-1 and J is TRBJ1-5; 8 nucleotides match TRBD1. Trimming at V came to 4 bases and at J to 4 bases, leaving 5 bases not matched to a gene. This CDR3 comprises 15 residues. Germline V CDR1 and CDR2: KGHDR, SFDVKD. The CDR3 sequence: CATSDPGTGNQPQHF. CDR3 bases: TGTGCCACCAGTGACCCCGGGACAGGTAATCAGCCCCAGCATTTT.

The V call is TRBV7-2, the J call TRBJ2-7; D gene uncertain. V lost 8 bases and J lost 2, with 16 bases in between. Germline-derived CDR1 and CDR2 are SGHTA and FQGNSA. This CDR3 has 14 amino acids. DNA for the CDR3: TGTGCCAGCGGCAGACGCCCGCCCCCCTACGAGCAGTACGTC. The encoded protein is CASGRRPPPYEQYV.

This chain links TRBV5-1 with TRBJ2-5, with D perhaps TRBD1 or TRBD2 (5 bases each). CDR3 length: 15 residues. V shed 2 bases and J shed 9 bases, with 20 bases lying between them. CDR1 is SGHRS and CDR2 is YFSETQ in the germline V gene. This CDR3 reads CASSLQPGPGDSQYF. The CDR3 DNA reads TGCGCCAGCAGCTTACAACCGGGACCCGGCGATTCCCAGTACTTC.

The chain links TRBV5-1 to TRBJ1-1; unclear D gene. The V end was cut by 4 bases, the J end by 1 base, with 8 bases between. The CDR3 length is 13 residues. Germline-derived CDR1 and CDR2 are SGHRS and YFSETQ. DNA for the CDR3: TGCGCCAGCAGCCTGACGGGGAACACTGAAGCTTTCTTT. It specifies CASSLTGNTEAFF.

CDR3 DNA sequence: TGTGCCACCAGTGATTTGGGAGCGGGGGGCGACACCGGGGAGCTGTTTTTT. This sequence encodes CATSDLGAGGDTGELFF. This sequence joins TRBV24-1 and TRBJ2-2; TRBD2 matches 9 bases. Trimming cost V 0 bases and J 3 bases; bases outside gene matches: 4. Germline CDR1 is KGHDR and CDR2 is SFDVKD. The CDR3 contains 17 residues.

The chain is built from TRBV6-2 or TRBV6-3 and TRBJ2-7; 10 bases map to TRBD1. The CDR3 length is 15 residues. Germline V gene lookup returns CDR1 MNHEY and CDR2 SVGEGT. V lost 5 bases to trimming and J lost 4 bases; unmatched junction nucleotides: 8. The CDR3 region is CASSLRDRGKYEQYV. The CDR3 nucleotides are TGTGCCAGCAGTCTCCGGGACAGGGGTAAATACGAGCAGTACGTC.

J is TRBJ1-1 and V is TRBV4-1, with D unresolved. V was clipped by 2 bases and J by 0 bases, with 7 bases between them. The CDR3 spans 14 residues. CDR1 and CDR2 (germline): MGHRA, YSYEKL. The CDR3 DNA sequence: TGCGCCAGCAGCCAACCACAAATGAACACTGAAGCTTTCTTT. This gives the protein CASSQPQMNTEAFF.

This sequence joins TRBV5-1 and TRBJ2-3; TRBD1 agrees at 7 bases. In germline, CDR1 is SGHRS, CDR2 YFSETQ. The CDR3 consists of 15 residues. J lost 1 base, V lost 4 bases, and 6 bases had no gene match. The CDR3 nucleotides are TGCGCCAGCAGCGTAACTGGACAGGGCACAGATACGCAGTATTTT. Translated, it gives CASSVTGQGTDTQYF.

This clone was seen only a few times. This chain links TRBV5-1 with TRBJ1-2; no clear D gene. The V end lost 1 base, the J end lost 5 bases, and 6 bases lay between the germline ends. The CDR3 has 12 residues. In germline, CDR1 is SGHRS, CDR2 YFSETQ. CDR3 nucleotide sequence: TGCGCCAGCAGCTTGACGGGTTATGGCTACACCTTC. Its translation is CASSLTGYGYTF.

This clone has more than one count but fewer than ten. The chain is built from TRBV6-5 and TRBJ1-2, with a weak D call TRBD1 (6 bases). V was trimmed by 6 bases and J by 0 bases, leaving 8 bases between them. The length of the CDR3 is 13 residues. Germline loops: CDR1 MNHEY, CDR2 SVGAGI. This chain's CDR3 is CASRRQANYGYTF. For the CDR3, the DNA is TGTGCCAGCAGACGACAGGCTAACTATGGCTACACCTTC.

This chain links TRBV6-5 with TRBJ2-7, with 10 bases that match TRBD2. CDR3 length: 15 residues. The germline CDR1 and CDR2 sequences are MNHEY and SVGAGI. V gave up 6 bases and J gave up 4 bases; unmatched junction bases: 9. CDR3 region: CASRKTGLAVYEQYV. In nucleotides, the CDR3 is TGTGCCAGCAGAAAGACCGGACTAGCGGTGTACGAGCAGTACGTC.

The rearrangement joins TRBV7-2 to TRBJ1-1; perhaps TRBD1 as D (5 bases). CDR1 and CDR2 (germline): SGHTA, FQGNSA. V dropped 1 base and J dropped 0 bases, with 9 bases sitting between them. The CDR3 consists of 15 residues. For the CDR3, the DNA is TGTGCCAGCAGCTTAGTAGTACAGGTGAACACTGAAGCTTTCTTT. Protein product: CASSLVVQVNTEAFF.

The chain joins TRBV27 to TRBJ1-1; 7 nucleotides align to TRBD1. The CDR3 has 16 residues. Germline values: CDR1 MNHEY, CDR2 SMNVEV (reference sequence). With 4 bases clipped from V and 5 bases from J, the junction kept 13 bases outside the gene matches. This chain's CDR3 is CASSSAGGGRGTEAFF. The DNA for the CDR3 is TGTGCCAGCAGTTCCGCAGGGGGAGGTCGGGGGACTGAAGCTTTCTTT.

The genes are TRBV29-1 and TRBJ2-1; D is unclear. V was cut by 5 bases and J by 5 bases, with 7 bases left in between. From germline, CDR1 is SQVTM and CDR2 ANQGSEA. The CDR3 totals 11 residues. Here the CDR3 reads CSVNSNNEQFF. CDR3 nucleotides: TGCAGCGTTAACTCGAACAATGAGCAGTTCTTC.

This clone was seen a few times. J is TRBJ1-2 and V is TRBV6-5; D is perhaps TRBD1 (6 bases). Deletions cut 2 bases from V and 5 bases from J, with 15 bases between. The CDR3 is made up of 15 amino acids. CDR1 and CDR2 from the germline V gene are MNHEY and SVGAGI. CDR3 coding DNA: TGTGCCAGCAGTTACCTCAAACCAACAGGGTATGGCTACACCTTC. This codes for CASSYLKPTGYGYTF.

This clone was detected only once. The chain recombines TRBV12-5 with TRBJ2-5; 7 positions match TRBD1. V shed 5 bases and J 5 bases; nucleotides not matched to a gene: 11. The CDR3 totals 15 residues. The V gene's germline CDR1 is LGHNT and CDR2 FRNRAP. This CDR3 is CASGPETGLGETQYF. The CDR3 DNA is TGTGCTAGTGGTCCTGAGACAGGGTTAGGGGAGACCCAGTACTTC. The full variable domain, rest sourced from reference TRBV12-5 and TRBJ2-5, is DARVTQTPRHKVTEMGQEVTMRCQPILGHNTVFWYRQTMMQGLELLAYFRNRAPLDDSGMPKDRFSAEMPDATLATLKIQPSEPRDSAVYFCASGPETGLGETQYFGPGTRLLVL.

The chain has TRBV28 and TRBJ1-2; D gene ambiguous. Deletions cut 1 base from V and 8 bases from J, with 11 bases between. The CDR3 runs to 13 residues. Germline V CDR1 and CDR2: MDHEN, SYDVKM. This chain's CDR3 is CASSLLSRAGYTF. The CDR3 DNA is TGTGCCAGCAGTTTATTGAGTAGGGCGGGCTACACCTTC.

The chain recombines TRBV7-9 with TRBJ2-5; TRBD1 or TRBD2 may be the D gene (5 bases each). The V end lost 1 base, the J end lost 5 bases, and 14 bases lay between the germline ends. The germline V gene has CDR1 SEHNR and CDR2 FQNEAQ (reference sequence). The CDR3 totals 15 residues. CDR3 bases: TGTGCCAGCAGCTTAGTACCTGGGGGTCGGGAGACCCAGTACTTC. This translates into CASSLVPGGRETQYF.

The chain recombines TRBV3-1 (or the pseudogene TRBV3-2) with TRBJ2-3, with 13 bases aligning to TRBD2. This CDR3 has 17 residues. Germline values: CDR1 LGHDT, CDR2 YNNKEL (reference sequence). V shed 4 bases, J shed 7 bases, and the junction held 11 bases outside the gene matches. Here the CDR3 reads CASSRKGILAGGNTQYF. CDR3 sequence (DNA): TGTGCCAGCAGCCGGAAGGGAATACTAGCGGGGGGGAATACGCAGTATTTT.